This note documents a single TCR beta chain sequence. Its antigen remains unknown. The data were obtained in a study of CXCR3-negative and CXCR3-positive naive CD8 T cells. The study's findings and limits: TRBV-TRBJ usage was similar across naive CXCR3 subsets but distinct in memory cells.

The CDR3 has 15 residues. The germline V gene has CDR1 LGHNA and CDR2 YSLEER. TRB cDNA was prepared as libraries by UMI-labeled 5' RACE. TCRdb re-called the 5' RACE reads and gives one entry per CDR3 protein, without DNA. The sample includes 38,000 or so distinct CDR3 sequences. The sample comprised naive CXCR3- CD8+ T cells from blood. Specified subset: CD45RO-CCR7+CD27+CD95- naive CD8+ T cells lacking CXCR3 (TNR3-). The origin of this receptor is a human donor in good health. Some clones in this sample may be carry-over from other donors' samples. J is TRBJ2-5 and V is TRBV4-3; TCRdb's D call, TRBD1, is unchecked because there is no DNA. CDR3 protein: CASSQDLDTQETQYF.